A selection of T cell receptor beta chains follows, all from one sample in a study of blood T cells in healthy people across ages. TCRdb independently ran MiXCR on the 5' RACE reads; one entry per CDR3 protein. The table records about a million distinct CDR3 sequences, roughly 50% of them present only once. The sample was blood. Source of these receptors: a man between 25 and 39 years old in good health. Each CDR3 is given with its conserved first and last residue.

>TRBV9|NA
CASSVEASPQETQYF
>TRBV29-1|TRBJ2-7
CSVEMPSGGLTYEQYF
>TRBV20-1|TRBJ2-7
CSAAGGPYEQYF
>TRBV4-1|TRBJ1-5
CASSHGGDSYQPQHF
>TRBV20-1|TRBJ2-1
CSARAALAGFYNEQFF
>TRBV20-1|TRBJ1-5
CSARDRRRVEQPQHF
>TRBV25-1|TRBJ2-1
CASSGPRGGSYNEQFF
>TRBV2|TRBJ1-1
CASSEADRDGTEAFF
>TRBV10-2|TRBJ2-7
CASSEYPSSGVYEQYF
>TRBV15|TRBJ1-4
CATSRVQGSGTNEKLFF
>TRBV6-1|TRBJ1-5
CASSEALLQGLNQPQHF
>TRBV20-1|TRBJ1-6
CSARSAARGNSPLHF
>TRBV18|TRBJ1-1
CASSPSRDRVREAFF
>TRBV5-1|TRBJ2-1
CASSPFPHNEQFF
>TRBV29-1|TRBJ2-5
CSVGTGATQETQYF
>TRBV30|TRBJ1-5
CAWSLGGHQPQHF
>TRBV20-1|TRBJ2-1
CSAAIYNEQFF
>TRBV30|TRBJ2-7
CACVTGNGYEQYF
>TRBV7-3|TRBJ1-6
CASSYGDLNSPLHF
>TRBV5-6|NA
CASSLAPSGTEETQYF
>TRBV29-1|TRBJ2-5
CSVELAGAQETQYF
>TRBV6-4|TRBJ2-3
CASSENAGRRTDTQYF
>TRBV27|TRBJ2-7
CASSPIMWSFSYEQYF
>TRBV29-1|TRBJ2-1
CSVEATGRGSYNEQFF
>TRBV4-1|TRBJ2-3
CASSQDGATDTQYF
>TRBV2|TRBJ2-5
CASSNQGVQETQYF
>TRBV7-6|TRBJ1-1
CASSPGGGGNRNTEAFF
>TRBV28|TRBJ2-3
CASGSGGTDTQYF
>TRBV20-1|TRBJ2-7
CSAPIRQGQYF
>TRBV30|TRBJ1-2
CAWSVPPGYTF
>TRBV20-1|TRBJ1-5
CSARPNPRSNQPQHF
>TRBV15|TRBJ2-1
CATSDPQGYNEQFF
>TRBV11-3|TRBJ2-1
CASSPLGTARGSDEQFF
>TRBV12-3/TRBV12-4|TRBJ2-7
CASNSGGGGEQYF
>TRBV9|TRBJ2-3
CASSVTDRAQYTDTQYF
>TRBV29-1|TRBJ2-5
CSVVQEKETQYF
>TRBV29-1|TRBJ2-2
CSAITSGGNTGELFF
>TRBV3-1|TRBJ2-7
CASSQVAGVAHEQYF
>TRBV20-1|TRBJ1-6
CSARVEGQNNSPLHF
>TRBV9|TRBJ2-3
CASSAPGTRGVKGDLDTQYF
>TRBV4-1|TRBJ2-1
CASSQEASGGAYNEQFF
>TRBV27|TRBJ2-6
CASSLSPGISGANVLTF
>TRBV13|TRBJ2-3
CASSLGAVVSDTQYF